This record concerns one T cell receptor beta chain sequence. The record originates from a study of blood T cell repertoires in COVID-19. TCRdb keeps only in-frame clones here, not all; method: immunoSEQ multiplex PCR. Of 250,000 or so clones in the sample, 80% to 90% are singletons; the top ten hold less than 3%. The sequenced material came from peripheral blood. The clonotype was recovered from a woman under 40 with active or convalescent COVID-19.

Written as DNA, the CDR3 is TGTGCCAGCAGCAAGACAGGGGCCACTGAAGCTTTCTTT. This codes for CASSKTGATEAFF. The chain recombines TRBV12-3 or TRBV12-4 with TRBJ1-1; 8 nucleotides align to TRBD1. V shed 6 bases, J shed 4 bases, and the junction held 4 bases outside the gene matches. CDR3 length: 13 residues.